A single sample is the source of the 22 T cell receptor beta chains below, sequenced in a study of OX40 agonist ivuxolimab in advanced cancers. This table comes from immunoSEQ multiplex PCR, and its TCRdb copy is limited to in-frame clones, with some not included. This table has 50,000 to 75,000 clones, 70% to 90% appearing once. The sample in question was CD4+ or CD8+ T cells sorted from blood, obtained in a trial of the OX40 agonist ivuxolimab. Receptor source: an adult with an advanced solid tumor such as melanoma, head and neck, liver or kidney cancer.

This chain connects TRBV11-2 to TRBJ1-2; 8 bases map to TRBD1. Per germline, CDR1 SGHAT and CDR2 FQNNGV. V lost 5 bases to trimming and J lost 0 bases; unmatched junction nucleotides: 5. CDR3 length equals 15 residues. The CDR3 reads CASSPLTGANYGYTF. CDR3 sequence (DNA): TGTGCCAGCAGCCCCCTGACAGGGGCTAACTATGGCTACACCTTC.

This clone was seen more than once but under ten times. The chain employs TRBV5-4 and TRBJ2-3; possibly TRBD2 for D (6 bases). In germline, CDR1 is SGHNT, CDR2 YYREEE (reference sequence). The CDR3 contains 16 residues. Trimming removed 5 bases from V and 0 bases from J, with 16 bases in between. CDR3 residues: CASSQRVGGSTDTQYF. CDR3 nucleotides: TGTGCCAGCAGTCAACGGGTGGGGGGTAGCACAGATACGCAGTATTTT.

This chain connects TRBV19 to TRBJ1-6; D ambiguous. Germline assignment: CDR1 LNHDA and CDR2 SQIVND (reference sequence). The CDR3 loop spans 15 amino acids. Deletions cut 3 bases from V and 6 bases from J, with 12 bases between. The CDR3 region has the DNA TGTGCCAGTAGTATTAAGGACTACTCTAATTCACCCCTCCACTTT. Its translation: CASSIKDYSNSPLHF. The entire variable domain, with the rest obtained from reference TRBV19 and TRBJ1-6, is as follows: DGGITQSPKYLFRKEGQNVTLSCEQNLNHDAMYWYRQDPGQGLRLIYYSQIVNDFQKGDIAEGYSVSREKKESFPLTVTSAQKNPTAFYLCASSIKDYSNSPLHFGNGTRLTVT.

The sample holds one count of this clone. CDR3 in amino acids: CASSPRDFGENEQYF. CDR3 nucleotides: TGTGCCAGCAGTCCCCGGGACTTCGGGGAGAACGAGCAGTACTTC. The chain combines TRBV6-1 with TRBJ2-7, with D possibly TRBD2 on 6 matching bases. The germline V gene encodes CDR1 MNHNS and CDR2 SASEGT. The CDR3 is 15 amino acids. Deletions cut 5 bases from V and 5 bases from J, with 19 bases between.

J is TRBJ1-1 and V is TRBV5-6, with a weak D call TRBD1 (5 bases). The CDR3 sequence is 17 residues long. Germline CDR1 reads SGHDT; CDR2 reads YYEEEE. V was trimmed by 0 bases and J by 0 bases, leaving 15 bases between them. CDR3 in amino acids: CASSLVGVRAMNTEAFF. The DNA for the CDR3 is TGTGCCAGCAGCTTGGTGGGGGTGAGGGCCATGAACACTGAAGCTTTCTTT.

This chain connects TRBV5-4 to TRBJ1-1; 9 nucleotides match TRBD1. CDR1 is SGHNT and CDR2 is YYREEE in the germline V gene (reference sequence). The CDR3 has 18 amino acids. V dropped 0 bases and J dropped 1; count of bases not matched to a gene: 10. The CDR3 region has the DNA TGTGCCAGCAGCTTGGGAGTGGACAGGGGAATTTGGAACACTGAAGCTTTCTTT. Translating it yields CASSLGVDRGIWNTEAFF.

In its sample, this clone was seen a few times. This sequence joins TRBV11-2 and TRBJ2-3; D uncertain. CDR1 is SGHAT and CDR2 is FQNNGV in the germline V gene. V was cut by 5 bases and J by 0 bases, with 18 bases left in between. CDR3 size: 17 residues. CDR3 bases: TGTGCCAGCAGCCCCGTAATGGTAGCCCTAAGCACAGATACGCAGTATTTT. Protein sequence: CASSPVMVALSTDTQYF.

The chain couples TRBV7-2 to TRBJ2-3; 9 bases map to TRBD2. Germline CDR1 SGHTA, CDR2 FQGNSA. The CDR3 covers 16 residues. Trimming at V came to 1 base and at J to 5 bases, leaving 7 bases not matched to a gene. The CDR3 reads CASSLERGVRRDTQYF. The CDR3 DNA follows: TGTGCCAGCAGCTTAGAGCGGGGGGTCCGGAGAGATACGCAGTATTTT.

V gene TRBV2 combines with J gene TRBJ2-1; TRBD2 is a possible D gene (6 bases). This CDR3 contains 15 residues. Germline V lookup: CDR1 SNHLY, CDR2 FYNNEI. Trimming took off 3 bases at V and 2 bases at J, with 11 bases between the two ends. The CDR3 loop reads CASSDPGGAYNEQFF. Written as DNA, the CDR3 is TGTGCCAGCAGTGATCCCGGAGGGGCCTACAATGAGCAGTTCTTC.

The DNA for the CDR3 is TGCGCCAGCAGCTTGGATGTACGGGGGGGTGGCTACACCTTC. Translation gives CASSLDVRGGGYTF. This chain joins TRBV5-1 and TRBJ1-2, with D possibly matching TRBD1 (5 bases). Germline CDR1 and CDR2: SGHRS and YFSETQ. The CDR3 sequence is 14 residues long. V lost 0 bases, J lost 7 bases, and 13 bases lay in between. Full variable domain (outside the CDR3, taken from reference TRBV5-1 and TRBJ1-2): KAGVTQTPRYLIKTRGQQVTLSCSPISGHRSVSWYQQTPGQGLQFLFEYFSETQRNKGNFPGRFSGRQFSNSRSEMNVSTLELGDSALYLCASSLDVRGGGYTFGSGTRLTVV.

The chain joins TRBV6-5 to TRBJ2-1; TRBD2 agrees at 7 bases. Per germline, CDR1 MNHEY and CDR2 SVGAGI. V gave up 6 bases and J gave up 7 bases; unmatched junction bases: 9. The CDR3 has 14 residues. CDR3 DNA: TGTGCCAGCAGGACCCTTCGGGGGGTAAATGAGCAGTTCTTC. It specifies CASRTLRGVNEQFF.

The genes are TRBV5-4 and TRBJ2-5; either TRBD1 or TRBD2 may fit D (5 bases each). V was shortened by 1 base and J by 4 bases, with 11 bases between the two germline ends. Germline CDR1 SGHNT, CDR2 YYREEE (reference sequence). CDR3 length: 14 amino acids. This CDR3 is CASSLRGEGETQYF. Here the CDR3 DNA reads TGTGCCAGCAGCTTGAGAGGGGAAGGAGAGACCCAGTACTTC. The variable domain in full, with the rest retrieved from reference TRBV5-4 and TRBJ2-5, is ETGVTQSPTHLIKTRGQQVTLRCSSQSGHNTVSWYQQALGQGPQFIFQYYREEENGRGNFPPRFSGLQFPNYSSELNVNALELDDSALYLCASSLRGEGETQYFGPGTRLLVL.

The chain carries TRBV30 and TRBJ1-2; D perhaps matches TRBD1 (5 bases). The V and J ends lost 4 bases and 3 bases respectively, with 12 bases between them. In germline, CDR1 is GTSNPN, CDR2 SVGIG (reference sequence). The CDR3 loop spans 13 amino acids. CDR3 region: CAWTRQQYYGYTF. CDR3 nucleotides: TGTGCCTGGACCCGACAGCAGTACTATGGCTACACCTTC.

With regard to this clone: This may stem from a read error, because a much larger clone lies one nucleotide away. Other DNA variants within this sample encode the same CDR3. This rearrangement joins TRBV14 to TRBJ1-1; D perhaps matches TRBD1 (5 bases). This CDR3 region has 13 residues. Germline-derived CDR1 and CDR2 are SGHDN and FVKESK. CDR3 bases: TGTGCCAGCAGCATTGGGGGGAACACTGAAGCTTTCTTC. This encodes CASSIGGNTEAFF.

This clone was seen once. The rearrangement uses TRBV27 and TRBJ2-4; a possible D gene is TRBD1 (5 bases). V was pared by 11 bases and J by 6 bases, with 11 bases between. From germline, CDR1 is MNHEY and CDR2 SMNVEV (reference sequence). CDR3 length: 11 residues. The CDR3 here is CAQGRGNIQYF. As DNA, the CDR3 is TGTGCCCAGGGAAGGGGAAACATTCAGTACTTC.

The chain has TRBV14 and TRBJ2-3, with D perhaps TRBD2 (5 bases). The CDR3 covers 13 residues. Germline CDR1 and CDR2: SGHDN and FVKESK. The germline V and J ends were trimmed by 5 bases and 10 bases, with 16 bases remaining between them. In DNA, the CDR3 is TGTGCCAGCAGCTGGAGGATACATCTCCCGCAGTATTTT. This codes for CASSWRIHLPQYF. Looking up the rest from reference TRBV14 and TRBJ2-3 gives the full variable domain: EAGVTQFPSHSVIEKGQTVTLRCDPISGHDNLYWYRRVMGKEIKFLLHFVKESKQDESGMPNNRFLAERTGGTYSTLKVQPAELEDSGVYFCASSWRIHLPQYFGPGTRLTVL.

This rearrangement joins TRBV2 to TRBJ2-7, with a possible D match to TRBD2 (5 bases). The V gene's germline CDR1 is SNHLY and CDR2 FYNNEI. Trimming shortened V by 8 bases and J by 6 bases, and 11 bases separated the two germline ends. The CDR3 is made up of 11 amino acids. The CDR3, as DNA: TGTGCCAGCCGCCAGGAGGCCGAGCAGTACTTC. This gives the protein CASRQEAEQYF.

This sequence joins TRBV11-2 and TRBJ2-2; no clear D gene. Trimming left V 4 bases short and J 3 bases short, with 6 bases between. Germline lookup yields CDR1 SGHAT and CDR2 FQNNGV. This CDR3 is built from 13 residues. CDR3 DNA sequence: TGTGCCAGCAGCTCGGGCCACACCGGGGAGCTGTTTTTT. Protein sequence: CASSSGHTGELFF.

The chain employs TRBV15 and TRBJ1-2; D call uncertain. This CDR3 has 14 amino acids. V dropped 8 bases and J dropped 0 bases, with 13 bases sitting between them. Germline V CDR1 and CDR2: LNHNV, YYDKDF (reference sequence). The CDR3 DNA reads TGTGCCACCCCCCCAGGCGGTGCTAACTATGGCTACACCTTC. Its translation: CATPPGGANYGYTF.

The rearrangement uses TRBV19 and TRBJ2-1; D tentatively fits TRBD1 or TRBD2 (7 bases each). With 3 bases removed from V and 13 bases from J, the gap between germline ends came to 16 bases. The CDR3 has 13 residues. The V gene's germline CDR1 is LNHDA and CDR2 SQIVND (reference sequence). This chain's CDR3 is CASSIVGGTEQFF. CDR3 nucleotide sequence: TGTGCCAGTAGTATCGTCGGGGGGACAGAACAGTTCTTC. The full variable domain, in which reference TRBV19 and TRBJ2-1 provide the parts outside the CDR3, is DGGITQSPKYLFRKEGQNVTLSCEQNLNHDAMYWYRQDPGQGLRLIYYSQIVNDFQKGDIAEGYSVSREKKESFPLTVTSAQKNPTAFYLCASSIVGGTEQFFGPGTRLTVL.

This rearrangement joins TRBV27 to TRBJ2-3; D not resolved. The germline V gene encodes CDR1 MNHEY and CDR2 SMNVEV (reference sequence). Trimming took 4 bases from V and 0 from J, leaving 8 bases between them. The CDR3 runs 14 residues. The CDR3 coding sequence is TGTGCCAGCAGTTCAGGTGCTAGCACAGATACGCAGTATTTT. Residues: CASSSGASTDTQYF.

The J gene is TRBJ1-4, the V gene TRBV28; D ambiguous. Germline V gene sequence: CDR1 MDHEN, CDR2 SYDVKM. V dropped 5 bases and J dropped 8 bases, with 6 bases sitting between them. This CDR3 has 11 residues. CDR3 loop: CASSRLEKLFF. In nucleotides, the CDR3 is TGTGCCAGCAGTAGGTTGGAAAAACTGTTTTTT.